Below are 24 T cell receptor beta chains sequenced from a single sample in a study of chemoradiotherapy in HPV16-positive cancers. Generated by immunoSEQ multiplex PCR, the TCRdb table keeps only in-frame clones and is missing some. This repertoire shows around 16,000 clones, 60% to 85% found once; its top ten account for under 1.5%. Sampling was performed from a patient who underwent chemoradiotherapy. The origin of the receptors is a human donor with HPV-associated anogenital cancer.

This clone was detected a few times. The CDR3 sequence is CASSETGAARFHF. The CDR3 DNA sequence: TGTGCCAGTAGCGAGACAGGTGCGGCGAGGTTCCACTTT. The chain uses TRBV19 and TRBJ1-6, with a tentative D call TRBD1 (6 bases). There are 13 residues in the CDR3. Germline CDR1 LNHDA, CDR2 SQIVND (reference sequence). Between the trimmed V and J ends, which lost 6 bases and 17 bases, there was a span of 20 bases.

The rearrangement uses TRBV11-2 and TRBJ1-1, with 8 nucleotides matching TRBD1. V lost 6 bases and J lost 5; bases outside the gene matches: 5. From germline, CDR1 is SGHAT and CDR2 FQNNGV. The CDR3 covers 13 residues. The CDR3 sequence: CASSFRGRTEAFF. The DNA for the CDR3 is TGTGCCAGCAGTTTCAGGGGGCGGACTGAAGCTTTCTTT.

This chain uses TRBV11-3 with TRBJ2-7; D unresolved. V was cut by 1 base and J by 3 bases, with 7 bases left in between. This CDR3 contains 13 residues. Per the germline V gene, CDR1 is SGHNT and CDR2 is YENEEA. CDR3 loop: CASSLGQNYEQYF. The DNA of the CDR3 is TGTGCCAGCAGCTTAGGCCAGAACTACGAGCAGTACTTC.

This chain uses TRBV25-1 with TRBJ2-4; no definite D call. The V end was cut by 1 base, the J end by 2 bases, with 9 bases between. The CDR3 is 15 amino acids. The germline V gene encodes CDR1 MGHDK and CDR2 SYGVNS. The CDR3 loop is CASSEFVGPKNIQYF. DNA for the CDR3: TGTGCCAGCAGTGAATTTGTGGGCCCCAAAAACATTCAGTACTTC.

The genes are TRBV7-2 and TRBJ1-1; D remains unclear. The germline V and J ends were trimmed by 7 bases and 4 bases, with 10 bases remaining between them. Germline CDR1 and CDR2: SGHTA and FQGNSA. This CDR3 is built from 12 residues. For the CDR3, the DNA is TGTGCCAGCATCCAAGTGGGCACTGAAGCTTTCTTT. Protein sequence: CASIQVGTEAFF.

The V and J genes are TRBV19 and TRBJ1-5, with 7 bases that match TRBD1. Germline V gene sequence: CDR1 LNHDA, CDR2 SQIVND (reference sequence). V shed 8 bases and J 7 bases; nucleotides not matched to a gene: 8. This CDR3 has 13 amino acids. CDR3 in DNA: TGTGCCAGTGGGGGAGGGGGCCGGCAGCCCCAGCATTTT. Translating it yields CASGGGGRQPQHF.

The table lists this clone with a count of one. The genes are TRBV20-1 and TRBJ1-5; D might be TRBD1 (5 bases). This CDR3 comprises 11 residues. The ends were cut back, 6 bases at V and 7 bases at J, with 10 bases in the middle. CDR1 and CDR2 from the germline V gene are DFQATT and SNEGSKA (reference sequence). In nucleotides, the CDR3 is TGCAGTGCGGGCCAGGGACAGCCCCAGCATTTT. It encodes CSAGQGQPQHF.

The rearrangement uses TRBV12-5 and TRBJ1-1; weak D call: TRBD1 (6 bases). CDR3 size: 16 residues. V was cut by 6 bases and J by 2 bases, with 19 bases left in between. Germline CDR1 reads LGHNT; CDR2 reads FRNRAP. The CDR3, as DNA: TGTGCTAGTGGCCCAGGTGGGGGGCTAAGAAACACTGAAGCTTTCTTT. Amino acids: CASGPGGGLRNTEAFF.

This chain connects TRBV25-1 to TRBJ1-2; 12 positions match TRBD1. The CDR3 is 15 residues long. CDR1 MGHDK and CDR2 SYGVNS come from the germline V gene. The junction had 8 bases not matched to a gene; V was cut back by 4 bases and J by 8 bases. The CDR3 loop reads CASSGWDRGHYGYTF. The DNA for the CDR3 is TGTGCCAGCAGTGGTTGGGACAGGGGGCATTACGGCTACACCTTC.

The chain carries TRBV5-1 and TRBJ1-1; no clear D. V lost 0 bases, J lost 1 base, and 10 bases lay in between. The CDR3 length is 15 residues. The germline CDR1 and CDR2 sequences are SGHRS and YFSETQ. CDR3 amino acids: CASSLVADGNTEAFF. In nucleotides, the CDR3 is TGCGCCAGCAGCTTGGTGGCGGATGGGAACACTGAAGCTTTCTTT.

CDR3 sequence (DNA): TGTGCCAGTAGTATTCGCCCCCGGGGAGACTATGGCTACACCTTC. Protein: CASSIRPRGDYGYTF. The chain joins TRBV19 to TRBJ1-2; D ambiguous. CDR3 length: 15 amino acids. V was pared by 3 bases and J by 3 bases, with 14 bases between. From germline, CDR1 is LNHDA and CDR2 SQIVND (reference sequence).

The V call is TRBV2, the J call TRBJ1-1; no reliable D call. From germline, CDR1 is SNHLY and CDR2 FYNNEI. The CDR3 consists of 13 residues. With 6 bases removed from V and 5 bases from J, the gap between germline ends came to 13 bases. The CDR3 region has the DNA TGTGCCAGCAGCCTCGGGCCGGGGACTGAAGCTTTCTTT. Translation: CASSLGPGTEAFF.

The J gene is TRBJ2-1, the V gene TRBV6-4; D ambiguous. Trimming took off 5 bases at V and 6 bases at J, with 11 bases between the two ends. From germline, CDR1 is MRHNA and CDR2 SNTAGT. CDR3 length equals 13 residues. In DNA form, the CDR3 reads TGTGCCAGCAGTAAAACAGTAGCCAATGAGCAGTTCTTC. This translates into CASSKTVANEQFF.

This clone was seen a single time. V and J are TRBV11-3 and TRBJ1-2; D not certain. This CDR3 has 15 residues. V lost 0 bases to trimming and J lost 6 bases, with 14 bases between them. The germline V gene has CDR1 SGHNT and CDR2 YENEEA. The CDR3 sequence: CASSLEAAREHGYTF. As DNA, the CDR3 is TGTGCCAGCAGCTTAGAGGCGGCAAGGGAGCATGGCTACACCTTC.

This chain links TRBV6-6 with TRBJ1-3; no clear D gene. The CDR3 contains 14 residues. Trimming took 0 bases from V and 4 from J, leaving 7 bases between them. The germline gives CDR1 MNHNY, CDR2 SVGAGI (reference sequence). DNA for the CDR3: TGTGCCAGCAGTTACTCGGGCAAAGGAAACACCATATATTTT. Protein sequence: CASSYSGKGNTIYF.

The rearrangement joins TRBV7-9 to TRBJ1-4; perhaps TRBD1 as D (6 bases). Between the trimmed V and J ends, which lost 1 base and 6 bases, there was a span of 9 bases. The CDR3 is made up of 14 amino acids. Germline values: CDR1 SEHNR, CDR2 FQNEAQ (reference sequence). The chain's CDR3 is CASSLVQGDEKLFF. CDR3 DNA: TGTGCCAGCAGCTTAGTACAGGGAGATGAAAAACTGTTTTTT.

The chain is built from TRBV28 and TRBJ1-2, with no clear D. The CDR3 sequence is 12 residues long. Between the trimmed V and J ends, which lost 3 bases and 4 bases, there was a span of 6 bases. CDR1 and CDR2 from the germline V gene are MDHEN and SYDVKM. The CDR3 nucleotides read TGTGCCAGCAGTTTGGCCACCTATGGCTACACCTTC. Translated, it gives CASSLATYGYTF.

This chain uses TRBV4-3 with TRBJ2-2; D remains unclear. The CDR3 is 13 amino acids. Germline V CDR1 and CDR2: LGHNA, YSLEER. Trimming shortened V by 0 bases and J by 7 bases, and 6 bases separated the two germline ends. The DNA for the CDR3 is TGCGCCAGCAGCCAAGAGGTTATCGGGGAGCTGTTTTTT. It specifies CASSQEVIGELFF.

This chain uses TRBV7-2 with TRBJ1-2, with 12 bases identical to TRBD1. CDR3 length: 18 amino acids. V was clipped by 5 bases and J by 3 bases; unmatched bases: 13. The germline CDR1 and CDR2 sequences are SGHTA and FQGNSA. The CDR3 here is CASSKYSGTGGDDYGYTF. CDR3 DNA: TGTGCCAGCAGCAAATACTCCGGGACAGGGGGCGATGACTATGGCTACACCTTC.

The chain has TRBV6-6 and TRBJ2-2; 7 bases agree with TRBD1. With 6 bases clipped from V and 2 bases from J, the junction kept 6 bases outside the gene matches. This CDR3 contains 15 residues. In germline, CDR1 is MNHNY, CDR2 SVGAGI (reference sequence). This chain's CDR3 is CASRVGQTNTGELFF. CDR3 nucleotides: TGTGCCAGCAGGGTGGGACAGACTAACACCGGGGAGCTGTTTTTT.

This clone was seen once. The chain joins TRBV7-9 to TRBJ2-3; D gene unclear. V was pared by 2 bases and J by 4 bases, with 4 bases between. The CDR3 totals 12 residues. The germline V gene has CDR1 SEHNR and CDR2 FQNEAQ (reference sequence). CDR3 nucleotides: TGTGCCAGCAGCTTAAAAGCAGATACGCAGTATTTT. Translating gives CASSLKADTQYF.

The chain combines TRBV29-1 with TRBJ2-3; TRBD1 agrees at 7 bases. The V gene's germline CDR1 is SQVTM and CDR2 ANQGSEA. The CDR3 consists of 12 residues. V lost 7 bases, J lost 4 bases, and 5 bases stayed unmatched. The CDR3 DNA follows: TGCAGCGCACTCACAGGGGCAGATACGCAGTATTTT. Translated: CSALTGADTQYF.

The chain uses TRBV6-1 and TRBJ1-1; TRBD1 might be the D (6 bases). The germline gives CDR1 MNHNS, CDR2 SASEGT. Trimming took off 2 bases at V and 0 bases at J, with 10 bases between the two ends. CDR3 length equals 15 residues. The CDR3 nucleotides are TGTGCCAGCAGTGAACCCGCAGGGGTGAACACTGAAGCTTTCTTT. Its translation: CASSEPAGVNTEAFF.

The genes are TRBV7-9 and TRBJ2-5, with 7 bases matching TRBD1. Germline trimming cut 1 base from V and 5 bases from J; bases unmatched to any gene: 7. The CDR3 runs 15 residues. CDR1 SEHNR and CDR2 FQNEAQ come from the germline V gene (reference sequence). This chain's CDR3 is CASSLGDRDGETQYF. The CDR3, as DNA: TGTGCCAGCAGCTTAGGAGACAGGGATGGTGAGACCCAGTACTTC.